This T cell receptor (beta chain) appears in the sequencing data of a study of blood T cell repertoires in COVID-19. For the study at large: Sites in the United States, Italy and Spain provided acute and convalescent COVID-19 samples. Nucleic acid was either cDNA or gDNA, and it came from T cells, B-cell-depleted T cells, or PBMCs.

This CDR3 is built from 14 residues. J was trimmed by 2 bases and V by 0 bases; bases with no gene match: 2. CDR1 is SGHDT, CDR2 YYEEEE, per germline. In the source study's methods: It was from reference gene primer amplification that nucleated cell counts were estimated. Clones were sequenced by immunoSEQ multiplex PCR, and TCRdb holds only the in-frame ones, with some missing. The V and J calls and clone size come from that table; D and trimming were worked out from the DNA. The table records under 200,000 clones, 70% to 90% of them present only once. This chain connects TRBV5-6 to TRBJ2-7; TRBD1 matches 7 bases. Material for sequencing was peripheral blood. The source of this sequence is a woman in her sixties or seventies with acute or convalescent COVID-19. CDR3 residues: CASSLDQGAYEQYF. The CDR3 DNA follows: TGTGCCAGCAGCTTGGATCAGGGGGCCTACGAGCAGTACTTC.